What follows describes a single TCR beta chain. Its antigen is not identified. This record comes from a study of T cell repertoires in cytomegalovirus infection. Trimming left V 0 bases short and J 0 bases short, with 9 bases between. The CDR3 has 15 amino acids. Germline CDR1 reads SGHAT; CDR2 reads FQNNGV. TCRdb recomputed calls from the reads with MiXCR, one row per CDR3 protein. The sample yields some 350,000 distinct CDR3 sequences, about 34% seen once. The clonotype originates from a human donor in good health (CMV status not recorded). Some clones in this sample may be carry-over from other donors' samples. Sequenced material: cultured PBMCs, taken from culture after CMV antigen stimulation. This chain connects TRBV11-2 to TRBJ2-7; D is undetermined. CDR3 sequence: CASSLDPLSSYEQYF. DNA of the CDR3: TGTGCCAGCAGCTTAGACCCCTTGAGCTCCTACGAGCAGTACTTC. Drawing the rest from reference TRBV11-2 and TRBJ2-7, the complete variable domain is EAGVAQSPRYKIIEKRQSVAFWCNPISGHATLYWYQQILGQGPKLLIQFQNNGVVDDSQLPKDRFSAERLKGVDSTLKIQPAKLEDSAVYLCASSLDPLSSYEQYFGPGTRLTVT.